The clone carrying this TCR beta chain was picked up a small number of times. Its antigen is as yet unknown. CDR1 and CDR2 from the germline V gene are MNHEY and SVGEGT. V dropped 4 bases and J dropped 0 bases, with 13 bases sitting between them. The CDR3 runs 16 residues. MiXCR was run by TCRdb on the reads, yielding one entry per CDR3 protein. Altogether roughly 280,000 distinct CDR3 sequences are present, around 20% being singletons, with the ten largest covering about 21%. These data originate in a study of T cell repertoires in cytomegalovirus infection. On the study more broadly: It was recently identified HLA-C-restricted and well-studied HLA-B-restricted CMV epitopes that the study used. Matching HLA type and CMV infection were both indicated by public TCR beta signatures.

Study-wide points: The cumulative frequency of public TCR beta families identified carriers of CMV plus the relevant HLA. Across the ex vivo response, the dominant clonotypes were HLA-C-restricted CMV-specific TCR beta clonotypes.

The genes are TRBV6-2 or TRBV6-3 and TRBJ2-1; D might be TRBD1 or TRBD2, each matching 5 bases. This TCR was recovered from a human donor in good health (CMV status not recorded). Some clones in this sample may be carry-over from other donors' samples. This sample comprised cultured PBMCs, obtained from culture after CMV antigen stimulation. The CDR3 is CASSSRGDLSYNEQFF. The CDR3 DNA follows: TGTGCCAGCAGTTCACGAGGGGACCTCTCCTACAATGAGCAGTTCTTC.